One sample yielded the 6 T cell receptor beta chains listed below, sequenced in a study of T-cell memory formation after mild COVID-19 listed by TCRdb under 2021. Libraries were constructed by 5' RACE. Sequencing was carried out with an Illumina NovaSeq 6000. TCRdb's own reprocessing of the public reads used fastp at Q25 and MiXCR and kept productive beta chains. Rows with one shared CDR3 protein collapse into an entry with the most common genes and DNA. In this sample the table shows 80,000 to 95,000 distinct CDR3 sequences, 20% to 25% of which occur a single time. The ten largest clones take up under 55% of the sample. The source material was PBMCs or a T cell subset sorted from them (not recorded which). Every receptor here comes from a man aged 18 to 30 who had mild COVID-19 (a few samples of this study predate the infection). The sample titles of this study are shuffled in the database, so cell type and time point are left out; the donor was told from shared clones.

The chain employs TRBV7-9 and TRBJ1-1; a possible D gene is TRBD1 (6 bases). The CDR3 covers 15 residues. V was cut by 7 bases and J by 0 bases, with 15 bases left in between. CDR1 and CDR2 (germline): SEHNR, FQNEAQ (reference sequence). Here the CDR3 reads CASNSGADLNTEAFF. As DNA, the CDR3 is TGTGCCAGCAACTCAGGGGCCGACCTGAACACTGAAGCTTTCTTT.

The rearrangement joins TRBV11-2 to TRBJ2-6; tentatively, D is TRBD2 (5 bases). Trimming removed 3 bases at V and 1 base at J, with 7 bases between. Germline CDR1 reads SGHAT; CDR2 reads FQNNGV. CDR3 size: 15 residues. The CDR3 DNA is TGTGCCAGCAGCTTTGCGGGTTCTGGGGCCAACGTCCTGACTTTC. Encoded protein: CASSFAGSGANVLTF.

The chain is built from TRBV11-2 and TRBJ2-5; no firm D call. Germline values: CDR1 SGHAT, CDR2 FQNNGV. The germline V and J ends were trimmed by 4 bases and 11 bases, with 11 bases remaining between them. The CDR3 runs 11 residues. The CDR3 sequence is CASSWKGSQYF. The CDR3 DNA follows: TGTGCCAGCAGCTGGAAAGGGTCACAGTACTTC.

CDR3 protein: CSVIMGLVTGYTF. DNA for the CDR3: TGCAGCGTTATTATGGGTCTGGTTACTGGCTACACCTTC. This chain links TRBV29-1 with TRBJ1-2; no clear D gene. Deletions cut 5 bases from V and 7 bases from J, with 17 bases between. The CDR3 spans 13 residues. CDR1 and CDR2 (germline): SQVTM, ANQGSEA.

The chain has TRBV7-9 and TRBJ2-7, with D perhaps matching TRBD1 (6 bases). V was trimmed by 6 bases and J by 3 bases, leaving 18 bases between them. The CDR3 runs 15 residues. The germline V gene encodes CDR1 SEHNR and CDR2 FQNEAQ (reference sequence). Here the CDR3 reads CASRFNREISYEQYF. For the CDR3, the DNA is TGTGCCAGCAGATTTAACAGGGAAATAAGCTACGAGCAGTACTTC. Complete variable domain (other parts from reference TRBV7-9 and TRBJ2-7): DTGVSQNPRHKITKRGQNVTFRCDPISEHNRLYWYRQTLGQGPEFLTYFQNEAQLEKSRLLSDRFSAERPKGSFSTLEIQRTEQGDSAMYLCASRFNREISYEQYFGPGTRLTVT.

This chain joins TRBV20-1 and TRBJ2-7; tentatively, D is TRBD2 (5 bases). The V gene lost 6 bases and the J gene lost 12 bases, with 21 bases spanning the gap. CDR3 length: 12 residues. CDR1 and CDR2 (germline): DFQATT, SNEGSKA (reference sequence). In DNA, the CDR3 is TGCAGTGCCCGCCCGGGAACCGGCAAGCGGTACGTC. This sequence encodes CSARPGTGKRYV.